The rows below give T cell receptor beta chains drawn from one sample of a study of T cells in Graves' hyperthyroidism and ophthalmopathy. TCRdb called the multiplex PCR reads again in MiXCR, with one record for every CDR3 protein. The sample has over 700,000 distinct CDR3 sequences, 38% seen once. Specimen: blood. The receptors stem from a man aged 18 to 30 with Graves' hyperthyroidism. Both conserved end residues are part of each CDR3. A D gene is named only where the DNA matches it firmly. For some rows the clone size is stated as once, few or many, or as a class when expanded; others skip it.

J gene | D gene | V gene | clone size | CDR3 DNA | CDR3 protein
TRBJ1-2 | NA | TRBV20-1 | NA | TGCAGTGCTAGAGATGGGGAGACAGGAATTGAAGGCTACACCTTC | CSARDGETGIEGYTF
TRBJ2-7 | NA | TRBV7-2 | few | TGTGCCAGCAGCTTAGGCGGAGGGGGGGGTGCGGTCCACGAGCAGTACTTC | CASSLGGGGGAVHEQYF
TRBJ2-7 | NA | TRBV14 | many | TGTGCCAGCAGCCAAGACACACCTTACGAGCAGTACTTC | CASSQDTPYEQYF
TRBJ1-2 | NA | TRBV10-3 | many | TGTGCCATCAGTGCCAACCTAGGCTACACCTTC | CAISANLGYTF
TRBJ1-2 | NA | TRBV9 | NA | TGTGCCAGCAGCGTGGAGCTCAGGGGCCAAAACTATGGCTACACCTTC | CASSVELRGQNYGYTF
TRBJ2-2 | TRBD1 | TRBV7-2 | few | TGTGCCAGCAGCCCACAGGGGGCCATTGGCGGGGAGCTGTTTTTT | CASSPQGAIGGELFF
TRBJ2-5 | TRBD2 | TRBV7-2 | few | TGTGCCAGCAGCTTAGGACTAGCGGGGGACCAAGAGACCCAGTACTTC | CASSLGLAGDQETQYF
TRBJ1-4 | NA | TRBV12-5 | NA | TGTGCTAGTGGTTTGATAAGGGCGCAGGTTAATGAAAAACTGTTTTTT | CASGLIRAQVNEKLFF
TRBJ1-1 | TRBD1 | TRBV29-1 | many | TGCAGCGTGGAAACCAGGGGGACTGAAGCTTTCTTT | CSVETRGTEAFF
TRBJ1-1 | NA | TRBV5-1 | NA | TGCGCCAGCAGCTTGTATACAGGGCATGAAGCTTTCTTT | CASSLYTGHEAFF
TRBJ2-7 | TRBD2 | TRBV2 | NA | TGTGCCAGCAAAGCCGCGGGGGTAGAGCAGTACTTC | CASKAAGVEQYF
TRBJ2-2 | NA | TRBV10-3 | many | TGTGCCATCAGCCCCTCCACCGGGGAGCTGTTTTTT | CAISPSTGELFF
TRBJ2-6 | NA | TRBV12-3/TRBV12-4 | NA | TGTGCCAGCAGTTTTTTACTAAGTTCTGGGGCCAACGTCCTGACTTTC | CASSFLLSSGANVLTF
TRBJ1-2 | NA | TRBV5-6 | NA | TGTGCCAGCAGCTGGCCCTCCAACTATGGCTACACCTTC | CASSWPSNYGYTF
TRBJ2-7 | NA | TRBV7-2 | few | TGTGCCAGCAGCCCCTATCCGGGACACCCCACCTACGAGCAGTACTTC | CASSPYPGHPTYEQYF
TRBJ1-4 | NA | TRBV9 | many | TGTGCCAGCAGCGTACGACCAGGGCGGAATGAAAAACTGTTTTTT | CASSVRPGRNEKLFF
TRBJ2-5 | TRBD1 | TRBV7-9 | few | TGTGCCAGCAGAGCGGGGACAGGGCCTCAAGAGACCCAGTACTTC | CASRAGTGPQETQYF
TRBJ2-6 | NA | TRBV19 | NA | TGTGCCAGTAGTGGGACCAACGTCCTGACTTTC | CASSGTNVLTF
TRBJ1-4 | NA | TRBV24-1 | NA | TGTGCCACCAGTGGGGGGCAGGGCGAGGAAAAACTGTTTTTT | CATSGGQGEEKLFF
TRBJ2-7 | TRBD2 | TRBV20-1 | NA | TGCAGTGCTGATAGCGGGACAACCTACGAGCAGTACTTC | CSADSGTTYEQYF
TRBJ2-5 | NA | TRBV5-1 | NA | TGCGCCAGCAGCTTGATGGGGGTCCAAGAGACCCAGTACTTC | CASSLMGVQETQYF
TRBJ1-3 | NA | TRBV6-5 | NA | TGTGCCAGCAGTATACAGGGCCCGACTGGAAACACCATATATTTT | CASSIQGPTGNTIYF
TRBJ2-5 | NA | TRBV7-9 | many | TGTGCCAGCAGCTCATCACAGGCCTCTGGGGAGACCCAGTACTTC | CASSSSQASGETQYF
TRBJ1-1 | NA | TRBV29-1 | NA | TGCAGCGTTGAACAGGACAGACTAACACCTGAAGCTTTCTTT | CSVEQDRLTPEAFF
TRBJ2-7 | TRBD2 | TRBV9 | few | TGTGCCAGCAGCGGAAGCGGGGTTCCTTCCTACGAGCAGTACTTC | CASSGSGVPSYEQYF
TRBJ2-2 | TRBD2 | TRBV7-6 | NA | TGTGCCAGCAGCTTAGTTGGCGGGGGGGCCGACACCGGGGAGCTGTTTTTT | CASSLVGGGADTGELFF
TRBJ1-2 | NA | TRBV19 | many | TGTGCCAGTACCAGCCCGCCCAATGGCTACACCTTC | CASTSPPNGYTF
TRBJ2-5 | NA | TRBV6-1 | NA | TGTGCCAGCAGTCCCTCTTTGGGTGCCCAAGAGACCCAGTACTTC | CASSPSLGAQETQYF
TRBJ2-6 | TRBD1 | TRBV2 | many | TGTGCCAGCACCTGGGACAGCGCAGTTTCTGGGGCCAACGTCCTGACTTTC | CASTWDSAVSGANVLTF
TRBJ1-3 | NA | TRBV12-3/TRBV12-4 | NA | TGTGCCAGCAGTTTTTTGGAAGACGCCATATATTTT | CASSFLEDAIYF
TRBJ1-1 | TRBD1 | TRBV2 | NA | TGTGCCAGCACTTCGACAGGGGTACTGGCTTTCTTT | CASTSTGVLAFF
TRBJ2-5 | TRBD2 | TRBV7-2 | NA | TGTGCCAGCAGCCCCCAGGGACTAGCGGGAGAGACCCAGTACTTC | CASSPQGLAGETQYF
TRBJ1-6 | NA | TRBV7-9 | many | TGTGCCAGCAGCGCCATGAATTCACCCCTCCACTTT | CASSAMNSPLHF
TRBJ2-5 | TRBD2 | TRBV10-3 | many | TGTGCCATCAGTGAGTCTGCGGGACTAGCGGACCAAGAGACCCAGTACTTC | CAISESAGLADQETQYF